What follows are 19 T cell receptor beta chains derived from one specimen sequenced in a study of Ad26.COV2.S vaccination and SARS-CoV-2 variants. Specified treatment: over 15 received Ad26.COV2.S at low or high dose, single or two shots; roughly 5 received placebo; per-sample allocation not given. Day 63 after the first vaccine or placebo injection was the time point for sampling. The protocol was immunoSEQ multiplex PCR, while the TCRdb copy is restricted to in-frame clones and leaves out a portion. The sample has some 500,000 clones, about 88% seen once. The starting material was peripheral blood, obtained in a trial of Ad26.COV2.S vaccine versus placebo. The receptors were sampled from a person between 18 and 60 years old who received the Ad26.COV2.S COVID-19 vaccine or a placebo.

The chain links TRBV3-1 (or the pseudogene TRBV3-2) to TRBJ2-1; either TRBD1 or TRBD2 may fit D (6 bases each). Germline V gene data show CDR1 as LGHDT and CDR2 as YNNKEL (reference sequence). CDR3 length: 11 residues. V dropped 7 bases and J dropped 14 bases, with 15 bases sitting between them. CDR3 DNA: TGTGCCAGCACCTCGGGGGCCCTGGAGTTCTTC. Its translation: CASTSGALEFF.

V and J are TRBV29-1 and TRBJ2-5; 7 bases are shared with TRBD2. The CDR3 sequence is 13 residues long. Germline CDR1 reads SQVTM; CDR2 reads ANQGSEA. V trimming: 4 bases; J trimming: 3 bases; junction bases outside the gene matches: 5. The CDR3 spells CSVVSGREETQYF. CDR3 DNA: TGCAGCGTTGTGTCAGGGAGGGAAGAGACCCAGTACTTC.

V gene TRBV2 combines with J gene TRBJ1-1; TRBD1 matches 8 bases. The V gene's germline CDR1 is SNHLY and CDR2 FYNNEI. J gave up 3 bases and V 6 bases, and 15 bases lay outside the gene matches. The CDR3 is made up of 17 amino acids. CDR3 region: CASRANLPGGWDTEAFF. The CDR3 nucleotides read TGTGCCAGCAGAGCTAACCTTCCAGGGGGCTGGGACACTGAAGCTTTCTTT.

For the CDR3, the DNA is TGTGCCTGGAGTGTATCTGGACAGGGGTATGAAAAACTGTTTTTT. It specifies CAWSVSGQGYEKLFF. The chain carries TRBV30 and TRBJ1-4, with 9 bases lining up with TRBD1. CDR3 size: 15 residues. V lost 0 bases and J lost 6; bases outside the gene matches: 5. Germline CDR1 GTSNPN, CDR2 SVGIG (reference sequence).

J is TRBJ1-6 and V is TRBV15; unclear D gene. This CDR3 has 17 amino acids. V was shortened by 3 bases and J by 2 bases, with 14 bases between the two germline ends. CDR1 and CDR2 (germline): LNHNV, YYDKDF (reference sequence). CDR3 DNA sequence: TGTGCCACCAGCAGCTCTCCGGGAGGGCCCTATAATTCACCCCTCCACTTT. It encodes CATSSSPGGPYNSPLHF.

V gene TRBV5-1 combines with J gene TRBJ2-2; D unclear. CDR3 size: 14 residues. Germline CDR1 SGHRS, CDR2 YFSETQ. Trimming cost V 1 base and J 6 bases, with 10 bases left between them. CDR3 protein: CASSLIPGPGELFF. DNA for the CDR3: TGCGCCAGCAGCTTGATTCCGGGTCCCGGGGAGCTGTTTTTT.

The CDR3 loop is CAIGQTATELFF. The CDR3 nucleotides are TGTGCCATCGGCCAGACAGCGACGGAGCTGTTTTTT. The rearrangement links TRBV10-3 to TRBJ2-2, with D possibly being TRBD1 (5 bases). Germline lookup yields CDR1 ENHRY and CDR2 SYGVKD. V was trimmed by 8 bases and J by 10 bases, leaving 14 bases between them. This CDR3 contains 12 residues.

The CDR3 nucleotides read TGTGCCAGTTATGCCTCATTTGGGGGCGAAGCTTTCGCGGGCTACACCTTC. Residues: CASYASFGGEAFAGYTF. V and J are TRBV19 and TRBJ1-2, with D tentatively TRBD1 (6 bases). In germline, CDR1 is LNHDA, CDR2 SQIVND (reference sequence). V lost 8 bases, J lost 8 bases, and 30 bases lay in between. The length of the CDR3 is 17 residues.

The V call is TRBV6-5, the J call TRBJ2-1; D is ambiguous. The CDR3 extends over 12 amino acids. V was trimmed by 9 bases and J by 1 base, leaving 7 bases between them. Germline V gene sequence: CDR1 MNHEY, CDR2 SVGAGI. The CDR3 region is CASHGSYNEQFF. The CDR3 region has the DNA TGTGCCAGTCACGGGTCCTACAATGAGCAGTTCTTC.

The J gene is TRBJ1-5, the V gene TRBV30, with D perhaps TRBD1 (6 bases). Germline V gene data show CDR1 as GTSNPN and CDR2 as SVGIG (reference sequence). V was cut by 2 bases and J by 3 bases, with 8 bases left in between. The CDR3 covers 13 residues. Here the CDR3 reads CAWSWGLNQPQHF. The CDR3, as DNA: TGTGCCTGGAGTTGGGGGCTCAATCAGCCCCAGCATTTT.

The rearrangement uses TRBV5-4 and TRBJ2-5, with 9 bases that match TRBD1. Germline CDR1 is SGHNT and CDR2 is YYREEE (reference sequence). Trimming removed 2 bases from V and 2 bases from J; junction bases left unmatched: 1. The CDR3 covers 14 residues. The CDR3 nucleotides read TGTGCCAGCAGCTTACAGGGGGCTCAAGAGACCCAGTACTTC. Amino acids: CASSLQGAQETQYF. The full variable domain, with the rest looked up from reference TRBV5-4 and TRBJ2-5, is ETGVTQSPTHLIKTRGQQVTLRCSSQSGHNTVSWYQQALGQGPQFIFQYYREEENGRGNFPPRFSGLQFPNYSSELNVNALELDDSALYLCASSLQGAQETQYFGPGTRLLVL.

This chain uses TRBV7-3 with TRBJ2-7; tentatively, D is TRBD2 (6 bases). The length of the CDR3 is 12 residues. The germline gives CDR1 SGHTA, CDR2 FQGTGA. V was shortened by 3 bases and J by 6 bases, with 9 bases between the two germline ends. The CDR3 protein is CASSFSGGEQYF. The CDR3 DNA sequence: TGTGCCAGCAGCTTTTCCGGGGGCGAGCAGTACTTC.

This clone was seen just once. CDR3 loop: CASSSGAGGLRQYF. For the CDR3, the DNA is TGTGCCAGCAGCTCTGGGGCTGGCGGACTTAGGCAGTACTTC. The chain combines TRBV7-9 with TRBJ2-7; D may match TRBD1 or TRBD2 (5 bases each). Per germline, CDR1 SEHNR and CDR2 FQNEAQ (reference sequence). The V end lost 4 bases, the J end lost 9 bases, and 19 bases lay between the germline ends. CDR3 length equals 14 residues.

Here the CDR3 reads CAWNRGLQYGYTF. The DNA for the CDR3 is TGTGCCTGGAACAGGGGCCTTCAGTACGGCTACACCTTC. The rearrangement uses TRBV30 and TRBJ1-2; 7 nucleotides match TRBD1. The CDR3 has 13 amino acids. J lost 8 bases, V lost 4 bases, and 10 bases had no gene match. The germline V gene has CDR1 GTSNPN and CDR2 SVGIG (reference sequence).

The CDR3 region is CAWMLKGFVSPLHF. In nucleotides, the CDR3 is TGTGCCTGGATGCTAAAAGGGTTCGTTTCACCCCTCCACTTT. The chain joins TRBV30 to TRBJ1-6; D uncertain. CDR1 and CDR2 from the germline V gene are GTSNPN and SVGIG (reference sequence). This CDR3 has 14 residues. V shed 4 bases and J shed 9 bases, with 16 bases lying between them.

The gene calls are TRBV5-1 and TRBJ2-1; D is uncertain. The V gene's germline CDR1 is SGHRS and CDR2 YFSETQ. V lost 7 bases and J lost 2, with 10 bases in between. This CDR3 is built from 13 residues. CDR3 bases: TGCGCCAGCCATACCGGTACCTACAATGAGCAGTTCTTC. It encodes CASHTGTYNEQFF.

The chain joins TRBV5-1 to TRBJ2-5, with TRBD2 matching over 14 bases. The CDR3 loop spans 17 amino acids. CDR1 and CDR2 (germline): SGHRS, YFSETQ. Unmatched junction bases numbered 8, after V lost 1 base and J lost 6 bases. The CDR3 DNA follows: TGCGCCAGCAGCTTGAACCCCGGGACTAGCGGGGGAAAGACCCAGTACTTC. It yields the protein CASSLNPGTSGGKTQYF.

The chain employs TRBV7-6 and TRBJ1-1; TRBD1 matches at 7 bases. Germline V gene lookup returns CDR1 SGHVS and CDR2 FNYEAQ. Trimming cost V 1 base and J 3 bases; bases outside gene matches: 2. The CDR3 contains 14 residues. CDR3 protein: CASSLGTGYTEAFF. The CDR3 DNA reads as TGTGCCAGCAGCTTAGGGACAGGATACACTGAAGCTTTCTTT.

This CDR3 reads CASSYGGITGELFF. In DNA form, the CDR3 reads TGTGCCAGCAGCTATGGGGGTATAACCGGGGAGCTGTTTTTT. The rearrangement uses TRBV7-6 and TRBJ2-2; D is perhaps TRBD1 or TRBD2 (5 bases each). Trimming left V 4 bases short and J 5 bases short, with 11 bases between. Germline V gene lookup returns CDR1 SGHVS and CDR2 FNYEAQ. The CDR3 totals 14 residues.